One and the same sample provided the 13 T cell receptor beta chains below, sequenced in a study of OX40 agonist ivuxolimab in advanced cancers. Data came from immunoSEQ multiplex PCR; TCRdb stores just in-frame clones and leaves some out. Of tens of thousands of clones in the sample, around 88% were seen once. This specimen consisted of CD4+ or CD8+ T cells sorted from blood, obtained in a trial of the OX40 agonist ivuxolimab. The receptors stem from an adult with an advanced solid tumor such as melanoma, head and neck, liver or kidney cancer.

As concerns this clone: The same CDR3 can be traced to other DNA sequences in this sample. The chain is built from TRBV19 and TRBJ1-5; D is undetermined. Germline CDR1 and CDR2: LNHDA and SQIVND (reference sequence). This CDR3 region has 15 residues. V was trimmed by 1 base and J by 0 bases, leaving 7 bases between them. This CDR3 is CASSIVGYSNQPQHF. DNA for the CDR3: TGTGCCAGTAGTATAGTGGGGTATAGCAATCAGCCCCAGCATTTT.

The J gene is TRBJ2-7, the V gene TRBV5-6; 10 bases align to TRBD2. The J segment lost 4 bases and the V segment lost 4 bases, leaving 5 bases of the junction unmatched. Germline CDR1 SGHDT, CDR2 YYEEEE. The CDR3 consists of 14 residues. The CDR3 is CASSVGTSAYEQYF. DNA of the CDR3: TGTGCCAGCAGCGTAGGGACTAGCGCATACGAGCAGTACTTC.

The chain joins TRBV27 to TRBJ2-7, with 9 bases matching TRBD1. Germline V CDR1 and CDR2: MNHEY, SMNVEV (reference sequence). The CDR3 runs to 17 residues. The ends lost 3 bases at V and 0 bases at J; junction bases unmatched: 9. The CDR3 sequence is CASSLGTGGYISYEQYF. CDR3 bases: TGTGCCAGCAGTTTGGGTACAGGGGGCTATATCTCCTACGAGCAGTACTTC.

In this sample, this clone turned up once. Here the CDR3 DNA reads TGTGCCAGCAGCTTCGCAACCGGGACAGGATTCACAGATACGCAGTATTTT. It specifies CASSFATGTGFTDTQYF. The V call is TRBV5-6, the J call TRBJ2-3; 8 nucleotides match TRBD1. The junction had 10 bases not matched to a gene; V was cut back by 2 bases and J by 2 bases. This CDR3 has 17 amino acids. From germline, CDR1 is SGHDT and CDR2 YYEEEE.

The chain recombines TRBV6-6 with TRBJ2-5; D gene unclear. V lost 11 bases and J lost 4, with 8 bases in between. The germline CDR1 and CDR2 sequences are MNHNY and SVGAGI (reference sequence). The CDR3 totals 10 residues. The chain's CDR3 is CAAGVETQYF. Here the CDR3 DNA reads TGTGCCGCTGGGGTAGAGACCCAGTACTTC.

The chain recombines TRBV7-9 with TRBJ1-2; D call uncertain. This CDR3 has 16 residues. CDR1 is SEHNR, CDR2 FQNEAQ, per germline (reference sequence). Trimming removed 5 bases at V and 1 base at J, with 17 bases between. The CDR3 DNA follows: TGTGCCAGCAGCCCTCCCCGGCTGGGGATTAACTATGGCTACACCTTC. Translating it yields CASSPPRLGINYGYTF.

The chain couples TRBV7-2 to TRBJ2-1; D gene ambiguous. Trimming shortened V by 1 base and J by 2 bases, and 15 bases separated the two germline ends. CDR1 SGHTA and CDR2 FQGNSA come from the germline V gene. The CDR3 runs 17 residues. Here the CDR3 reads CASSLGTLEGPYNEQFF. The CDR3, as DNA: TGTGCCAGCAGCTTAGGCACGTTAGAAGGGCCCTACAATGAGCAGTTCTTC.

The chain employs TRBV6-5 and TRBJ2-3; 11 bases are a match to TRBD2. Trimming cost V 6 bases and J 1 base; bases outside gene matches: 3. The CDR3 sequence is 15 residues long. Germline values: CDR1 MNHEY, CDR2 SVGAGI. CDR3 amino acids: CASRRGLAGTDTQYF. In nucleotides, the CDR3 is TGTGCCAGCAGACGGGGACTAGCGGGCACAGATACGCAGTATTTT.

The chain couples TRBV29-1 to TRBJ2-1; 7 bases match TRBD1. In germline, CDR1 is SQVTM, CDR2 ANQGSEA. This CDR3 is built from 17 residues. Trimming at V came to 0 bases and at J to 1 base, leaving 9 bases not matched to a gene. DNA for the CDR3: TGCAGCGTTGAAGATCCCGACGGGACAGTGTCCTACAATGAGCAGTTCTTC. Amino acids: CSVEDPDGTVSYNEQFF.

The rearrangement joins TRBV6-1 to TRBJ2-5; tentative D call: TRBD2 (6 bases). Trimming took off 4 bases at V and 4 bases at J, with 13 bases between the two ends. CDR1 MNHNS and CDR2 SASEGT come from the germline V gene. The CDR3 is 14 amino acids. The CDR3 protein is CASSALGLAETQYF. The CDR3 DNA is TGTGCCAGCAGTGCTCTGGGACTGGCAGAGACCCAGTACTTC.

The V gene is TRBV4-2, the J gene TRBJ2-5; TRBD2 matches 9 bases. Germline loops: CDR1 LGHNA, CDR2 YNFKEQ. Trimming took 3 bases from V and 2 from J; bases not matched to a gene: 7. The CDR3 is 16 amino acids. CDR3 loop: CASSQRLAEYQETQYF. In DNA form, the CDR3 reads TGTGCCAGCAGCCAGAGACTAGCGGAATATCAAGAGACCCAGTACTTC.

This clone showed up just once. V and J are TRBV27 and TRBJ2-1, with 7 bases matching TRBD2. Germline loops: CDR1 MNHEY, CDR2 SMNVEV (reference sequence). V shed 3 bases and J 4 bases; nucleotides not matched to a gene: 3. The length of the CDR3 is 14 residues. The CDR3 region has the DNA TGTGCCAGCAGTTTCAGCGGGATGTACAATGAGCAGTTCTTC. Its protein is CASSFSGMYNEQFF.

CDR3 protein: CASSDRGLAQYEQYF. The CDR3 DNA sequence: TGTGCCAGCAGCGACCGGGGCCTAGCTCAGTACGAGCAGTACTTC. The chain joins TRBV7-8 to TRBJ2-7; D is perhaps TRBD1 or TRBD2 (5 bases each). V lost 5 bases and J lost 4, with 18 bases in between. There are 15 residues in the CDR3. The germline V gene has CDR1 SGHVS and CDR2 FQNEAQ.